This T cell receptor (beta chain) derives from a study of T cells in Graves' hyperthyroidism and ophthalmopathy. The wider study: Peripheral blood was obtained at initial diagnosis, preceding any treatment. General study results and limits: It was a median around 6 months before onset that the model predicted ophthalmopathy.

In this sample, this clonotype turned up many times. No antigen is known for it. J lost 4 bases, V lost 7 bases, and 9 bases had no gene match. The CDR3 is 16 amino acids. Germline CDR1 MNHEY, CDR2 SMNVEV (reference sequence). RNA transcripts gave rise to amplified TCR beta CDR3 regions. Researchers ran a first-round RT-PCR on the TCR CDR3 using the HTBI primer set. From the multiplex PCR reads, TCRdb called clonotypes with MiXCR, one entry per CDR3 protein. The sample includes nearly 600,000 distinct CDR3 sequences, approximately 14% of them seen just once. The chain recombines TRBV27 with TRBJ1-6, with 8 bases matching TRBD1. Source material: blood. The sequence came from a woman aged 30 to 39 with Graves' hyperthyroidism that later progressed to Graves' ophthalmopathy. The CDR3 region is CASKNQTGDYNSPLHF. The CDR3 nucleotides are TGTGCCAGCAAGAACCAGACAGGGGATTATAATTCACCCCTCCACTTT.